This T cell receptor (beta chain) was obtained from a study of beta chain features in type 1 diabetes. Study results and caveats: Any HLA type influence on TCRB rearrangement was left unresolved here. Type 1 diabetes patients had TCRB CDR3s that were shorter (moderately but significantly so) in all four CD4+ subsets. Fewer insertions but more deletions were seen at VDJ junctions in type 1 diabetes patients.

V was clipped by 0 bases and J by 2 bases; unmatched bases: 5. Germline values: CDR1 MGHRA, CDR2 YSYEKL. This CDR3 has 18 amino acids. Expressed TCRB transcripts were sequenced because the isolated RNA had all been reverse transcribed beforehand. This table comes from immunoSEQ multiplex PCR, and its TCRdb copy is limited to in-frame clones, with some not included. This table holds under 950,000 clones, 15% to 20% found once. This clone was detected a few times. Its antigen is unidentified. The TCR originated in a woman under 30 in good health. This chain uses TRBV4-1 with TRBJ2-5; TRBD2 aligns across 14 bases. The sequencing sample was made of naive CD4+ T cells from blood. DNA of the CDR3: TGCGCCAGCAGCCAAGATTTCGGGACTAGCGGGGGTCAAGAGACCCAGTACTTC. Residues: CASSQDFGTSGGQETQYF.